This paragraph reports one T cell receptor (beta chain). The antigen it binds to is not known. No base qualities exist here, and no much larger clone lies one base off it. The CDR3 numbers 15 residues from cysteine through phenylalanine. The read is trimmed to its CDR3 DNA, 45 bases read in frame from base 1. Cut back by 4 bases and 2 bases, the V and J ends lie 13 bases apart. As encoded in the germline V gene (reference sequence), CDR1 is LNHDA while CDR2 is SQIVND. This sample was taken from a study of blood T cell repertoires in COVID-19 (dated by TCRdb to between 2020 and 2021). With regard to the full study: Samples covering the acute and convalescent phases of COVID-19 were provided by collaborators in the United States, Italy and Spain. Deeply sampled blood TCRbeta repertoires from subjects exposed to, actively infected with, or recovered from COVID-19 were included in the dataset. The repertoires were made available in a free public database intended to serve as a resource for research on the immune response to SARS-CoV-2. Sample metadata almost always included a de-identified subject ID, COVID-19 status, age in years and sex. The material from the prospective study consisted of cDNA or gDNA derived from T cells, B-cell-depleted T cells, or PBMCs. Samples came from the ongoing ImmuneRACE study (first 160 participants) plus 1,254 subjects from 6 global collaborators. Where available, HLA class I and class II types were taken from metadata supplied by the sample provider and were not determined by assay-based typing. What the study reported, not specific to this receptor: The quantity of clinical and demographic metadata differed by source and by participant and was supplied without curation.

Enrolling through a virtual design, the prospective study's participants ranged in age from roughly 18 to 89 years and lived across 24 United States geographic areas. To assign participants to cohorts, the prospective study relied on clinical history that participants themselves reported in a screening survey and a study questionnaire. Exposed participants had been in contact, within 2 weeks of entering the study, with a person who had a PCR-confirmed or clinician-diagnosed case of COVID-19. Each participant in the prospective study had whole blood, serum and a nasopharyngeal or oropharyngeal swab collected by mobile phlebotomists. Additional blood draws and questionnaires over an approximately two-month period could optionally be provided by prospective study participants. Prospective study blood samples were shipped either frozen or at room temperature before DNA extraction. TCRbeta CDR3 regions were amplified from genomic DNA by means of the immunoSEQ Assay, a bias-controlled multiplex PCR. Regarding the original processing steps: The number of nucleated cells in each sample was estimated by amplification of reference gene primers within the assay. To quantify the absolute abundance of each unique TCRbeta CDR3 rearrangement, sequence reads were collapsed and filtered. For each sample, productive Simpson clonality was calculated by taking the square root of Simpson's diversity index across productive rearrangements. In TCRdb, the immuneACCESS table is reduced to in-frame sequences with V and J assigned. These tables do not hold every clone; where another copy was compared, an unresolved V gene accounts for under half, and the others remain unexplained. That table furnishes V, J and clone size, whereas the DNA furnished D and trimming. The sample yields over 350,000 clones; more than 85% were counted once. The ten largest clonotypes hold 0.7% to 0.95% of the sample.

Input material: PBMCs or T cells enriched from blood (not recorded which). Recombination joined TRBV19 with TRBJ2-3; the D segment cannot be called with confidence. The receptor comes from a middle-aged woman who had been exposed to COVID-19. The CDR3 is CASSTPRQATDTQYF. The nucleotides read TGTGCCAGTAGTACCCCCCGCCAGGCCACAGATACGCAGTATTTT.